These 5 T cell receptor beta chains were all obtained from the same sample, sequenced in a study of memory CD4+ T cells and cytomegalovirus serostatus. The protocol was immunoSEQ multiplex PCR, while the TCRdb copy is restricted to in-frame clones and leaves out a portion. The sample has around 99,000 clones, about four fifths seen once. The sort gate was single viable CD3+CD4+CD8-CD45RO+ cells for memory CD4+ T cells. Input material: memory CD4+ T cells from blood. All receptors come from an adult in good health and CMV-seropositive.

Notes on this clone: The sample carries other DNA sequences with the same CDR3. The chain is built from TRBV6-5 and TRBJ2-5, with 9 positions matching TRBD1. Unmatched junction bases numbered 2, after V lost 2 bases and J lost 7 bases. The CDR3 extends over 13 amino acids. Germline lookup yields CDR1 MNHEY and CDR2 SVGAGI. Written as DNA, the CDR3 is TGTGCCAGCAGTTACGACAGGGGGGGGACCCAGTACTTC. It translates to CASSYDRGGTQYF.

The rearrangement links TRBV6-5 to TRBJ2-5; D tentatively reads TRBD1 or TRBD2 (5 bases each). Germline V gene data show CDR1 as MNHEY and CDR2 as SVGAGI. Trimming shortened V by 6 bases and J by 7 bases, and 18 bases separated the two germline ends. This CDR3 has 14 amino acids. The chain's CDR3 is CASRGDGITGTQYF. CDR3 DNA sequence: TGTGCCAGCAGGGGGGACGGCATTACGGGGACCCAGTACTTC.

This clone was picked up a small number of times. This chain connects TRBV6-6 to TRBJ2-5; D is perhaps TRBD1 (7 bases). The germline V gene encodes CDR1 MNHNY and CDR2 SVGAGI (reference sequence). CDR3 size: 15 residues. V shed 6 bases and J shed 4 bases, with 18 bases lying between them. The CDR3 reads CASRSRLGGGETQYF. Here the CDR3 DNA reads TGTGCCAGCAGGTCCCGACTAGGGGGCGGAGAGACCCAGTACTTC.

Only one count was recorded for this clone. J is TRBJ2-3 and V is TRBV2, with a weak D call TRBD1 (5 bases). The germline V gene has CDR1 SNHLY and CDR2 FYNNEI. This CDR3 spans 13 amino acids. Trimming took off 5 bases at V and 1 base at J, with 7 bases between the two ends. Here the CDR3 reads CASSLQGTDTQYF. CDR3 nucleotides: TGTGCCAGCAGTCTACAGGGCACAGATACGCAGTATTTT.

This rearrangement joins TRBV2 to TRBJ1-5; a possible D gene is TRBD1 (5 bases). V shed 5 bases and J shed 0 bases, with 11 bases lying between them. CDR1 is SNHLY and CDR2 is FYNNEI in the germline V gene. The CDR3 is 15 residues long. The CDR3 loop is CASSLETGSNQPQHF. As DNA, the CDR3 is TGTGCCAGCAGTTTGGAAACAGGTAGCAATCAGCCCCAGCATTTT.